Below are 11 T cell receptor beta chains sequenced from a single sample in a study of blood T cell repertoires in COVID-19. Assay used: immunoSEQ multiplex PCR; TCRdb lists only in-frame clones, some missing. The sample carries tens of thousands of clones, about 84% recorded once. Material: peripheral blood. All receptors derive from a human donor in a cohort sampled during active COVID-19.

The V gene is TRBV12-3 or TRBV12-4, the J gene TRBJ2-7; D might be TRBD1 (5 bases). The CDR3 runs 12 residues. Trimming stripped 2 bases from V and 5 bases from J, with 7 bases between. CDR3 sequence reads: CASSLRGDEQYF. The CDR3 coding sequence is TGTGCCAGCAGTTTAAGGGGCGACGAGCAGTACTTC.

The chain joins TRBV27 to TRBJ1-3; D not resolved. Trimming stripped 4 bases from V and 0 bases from J, with 13 bases between. Germline V gives CDR1 MNHEY, CDR2 SMNVEV (reference sequence). This CDR3 has 16 amino acids. The CDR3 loop reads CASSSLGGNSGNTIYF. DNA for the CDR3: TGTGCCAGCAGTTCATTGGGAGGGAACTCTGGAAACACCATATATTTT.

This clone turned up a few times. The chain recombines TRBV2 with TRBJ1-6; 7 nucleotides align to TRBD1. The CDR3 sequence is 12 residues long. Germline V gene lookup returns CDR1 SNHLY and CDR2 FYNNEI. CDR3 in amino acids: CASGTDNSPLHF. CDR3 DNA sequence: TGTGCAAGCGGGACAGATAATTCACCCCTCCACTTT.

The rearrangement uses TRBV7-9 and TRBJ2-1; 7 bases match TRBD2. Germline CDR1 SEHNR, CDR2 FQNEAQ (reference sequence). After removal of 3 bases from V and 5 bases from J, the junction contained 7 bases not matched to a gene. The CDR3 sequence is 15 residues long. CDR3 bases: TGTGCCAGCAGCTTTTCAAGCGGGACCCACAATGAGCAGTTCTTC. This gives the protein CASSFSSGTHNEQFF.

The J gene is TRBJ1-1, the V gene TRBV4-1; 8 bases match TRBD1. This CDR3 spans 14 amino acids. CDR1 is MGHRA and CDR2 is YSYEKL in the germline V gene. The V gene end was trimmed by 4 bases and the J gene end by 5 bases; junction bases not matched to a gene: 6. CDR3 bases: TGCGCCAGCAGCCGAGGACAGGGCGGGACTGAAGCTTTCTTT. Protein product: CASSRGQGGTEAFF.

V usage is TRBV11-3 and J usage is TRBJ2-2; possible D gene TRBD1, 5 bases. The CDR3 totals 17 residues. Germline V gene sequence: CDR1 SGHNT, CDR2 YENEEA. V lost 0 bases and J lost 7, with 18 bases in between. In DNA form, the CDR3 reads TGTGCCAGCAGCTTAGATCTGGGGCAGCTCTCGAACGGGGAGCTGTTTTTT. Its protein is CASSLDLGQLSNGELFF.

The rearrangement links TRBV5-1 to TRBJ1-6, with D hard to call. The CDR3 has 15 amino acids. V was pared by 3 bases and J by 13 bases, with 20 bases between. Per germline, CDR1 SGHRS and CDR2 YFSETQ. CDR3 amino acids: CASSSSTNAQRPLHF. In nucleotides, the CDR3 is TGCGCCAGCAGCTCCTCTACAAACGCACAGCGGCCCCTCCACTTT.

A single count supports this clone. The genes are TRBV6-5 and TRBJ1-2; 7 bases align to TRBD1. The germline V gene encodes CDR1 MNHEY and CDR2 SVGAGI. J lost 3 bases, V lost 6 bases, and 1 base had no gene match. This CDR3 spans 12 amino acids. CDR3 in amino acids: CASSDRDYGYTF. DNA of the CDR3: TGTGCCAGCAGCGACAGGGACTATGGCTACACCTTC.

V usage is TRBV7-6 and J usage is TRBJ2-5; 8 bases agree with TRBD2. The CDR3 sequence is 16 residues long. V was pared by 4 bases and J by 4 bases, with 11 bases of the junction left unmatched. Germline loops: CDR1 SGHVS, CDR2 FNYEAQ. The DNA for the CDR3 is TGTGCCAGCAGCTCGGGAGGGGGGGTAATAGCAGAGACCCAGTACTTC. Encoded protein: CASSSGGGVIAETQYF. Using reference TRBV7-6 and TRBJ2-5 for the parts outside the CDR3, the full variable domain is GAGVSQSPRYKVTKRGQDVALRCDPISGHVSLYWYRQALGQGPEFLTYFNYEAQQDKSGLPNDRFSAERPEGSISTLTIQRTEQRDSAMYRCASSSGGGVIAETQYFGPGTRLLVL.

This clone has more than one count but fewer than ten. This CDR3 is CASSEEIGGSWGYTF. Written as DNA, the CDR3 is TGTGCCAGCAGTGAAGAGATAGGGGGCTCTTGGGGCTACACCTTC. The gene calls are TRBV6-1 and TRBJ1-2; 7 positions match TRBD1. Germline V gene lookup returns CDR1 MNHNS and CDR2 SASEGT. Losses at the gene ends were 1 base for V and 8 bases for J; bases not matched to a gene: 10. CDR3 size: 15 residues.

CDR3 residues: CASSILAGGFTGELFF. CDR3 coding DNA: TGTGCCAGTAGTATCCTAGCGGGAGGGTTCACCGGGGAGCTGTTTTTT. The V gene is TRBV19, the J gene TRBJ2-2; 12 nucleotides align to TRBD2. The V gene end was trimmed by 3 bases and the J gene end by 4 bases; junction bases not matched to a gene: 3. The CDR3 loop spans 16 amino acids. Germline CDR1 is LNHDA and CDR2 is SQIVND (reference sequence). Complete variable domain (other parts from reference TRBV19 and TRBJ2-2): DGGITQSPKYLFRKEGQNVTLSCEQNLNHDAMYWYRQDPGQGLRLIYYSQIVNDFQKGDIAEGYSVSREKKESFPLTVTSAQKNPTAFYLCASSILAGGFTGELFFGEGSRLTVL.